These T cell receptor beta chains were read from a single sample in a study of molecular identifiers for immune sequencing clone quantification. TCRdb redid the calling of the PCR reads with MiXCR, one entry per CDR3 protein. Here the sample spans around 470,000 distinct CDR3 sequences, 20% to 25% being singletons. The sequenced material came from naive CD8+ T cells from blood, with Jurkat cell RNA spiked in. All receptors derive from a human donor in good health. Some libraries in this study had Jurkat cell RNA spiked in. Each CDR3 is given with its conserved first and last residue. Each record gives: CDR3 length, clone size, J gene, V gene, D gene, CDR3 DNA, CDR3 protein. The D gene is left open where the match is weak. Size values are once, few and many counts, or a class for expanded clones, and some rows have none.

length: 15
size: -
J: TRBJ1-3
V: TRBV5-6
D: -
DNA: TGTGCCAGCAGCTTGTCTATCGGCTCTGGAAACACCATATATTTT
CDR3: CASSLSIGSGNTIYF

length: 16
size: many
J: TRBJ2-3
V: TRBV19
D: -
DNA: TGTGCCAGTAGTCTATCAAACCGCGGCCGCACAGATACGCAGTATTTT
CDR3: CASSLSNRGRTDTQYF

length: 14
size: many
J: TRBJ2-2
V: TRBV29-1
D: -
DNA: TGCAGCGTTGAAAGGCAGGACAACACCGGGGAGCTGTTTTTT
CDR3: CSVERQDNTGELFF

length: 14
size: -
J: TRBJ2-7
V: TRBV20-1
D: -
DNA: TGCAGTGCCCCCGCCCCGGGAGTGAGATACGAGCAGTACTTC
CDR3: CSAPAPGVRYEQYF

length: 15
size: many
J: TRBJ2-7
V: TRBV7-9
D: TRBD1
DNA: TGTGCCAGCAGCCCTCGGACAGGGGGAGTAGCCGAGCAGTACTTC
CDR3: CASSPRTGGVAEQYF

length: 17
size: many
J: TRBJ1-6
V: TRBV7-9
D: -
DNA: TGTGCCAGCAGCTTAGATCAGGGGAGCTCCTATAATTCACCCCTCCACTTT
CDR3: CASSLDQGSSYNSPLHF

length: 13
size: few
J: TRBJ2-7
V: TRBV30
D: -
DNA: TGTGCCTGGAGTGTTTCCTTGCGAGTCGAGCAGTACTTC
CDR3: CAWSVSLRVEQYF

length: 12
size: -
J: TRBJ2-1
V: TRBV11-2
D: -
DNA: TGTGCCAGCAGGGAGGGAGTCAATGAGCAGTTCTTC
CDR3: CASREGVNEQFF

length: 17
size: -
J: TRBJ2-3
V: TRBV3-1
D: TRBD2
DNA: TGTGCCAGCAGCCAAGATCTTCGGCGGGGGATCACAGATACGCAGTATTTT
CDR3: CASSQDLRRGITDTQYF

length: 17
size: -
J: TRBJ2-2
V: TRBV20-1
D: TRBD2
DNA: TGCAGTGCTAATTTATTAGCGGGTGAGGGATGGACCGGGGAGCTGTTTTTT
CDR3: CSANLLAGEGWTGELFF

length: 13
size: many
J: TRBJ2-2
V: TRBV24-1
D: -
DNA: TGTGCCACCAGTGACCGCAACGATGGGGAGCTGTTTTTT
CDR3: CATSDRNDGELFF

length: 18
size: many
J: TRBJ2-6
V: TRBV5-6
D: -
DNA: TGTGCCAGCACCCAGGACAGCATAGTTCCCTCTGGGGCCAACGTCCTGACTTTC
CDR3: CASTQDSIVPSGANVLTF

length: 13
size: -
J: TRBJ1-2
V: TRBV5-4
D: -
DNA: TGTGCCAGCAGCGAGGTTAACAACGATGGCTACACCTTC
CDR3: CASSEVNNDGYTF

length: 17
size: -
J: TRBJ2-7
V: TRBV6-2/TRBV6-3
D: -
DNA: TGTGCCAGCAGTTACCCGACGGCAGCGGGTAGAGCCTACGAGCAGTACTTC
CDR3: CASSYPTAAGRAYEQYF

length: 17
size: -
J: TRBJ1-1
V: TRBV3-1
D: -
DNA: TGTGCCAGCAGCCACCTTCTATCTTTCCGAGGGGACACTGAAGCTTTCTTT
CDR3: CASSHLLSFRGDTEAFF

length: 18
size: many
J: TRBJ2-1
V: TRBV7-9
D: TRBD2
DNA: TGTGCCAGCAGCTCAGTGACAGGGACGGGACTAGCGGGGTCGAGGCAGTTCTTC
CDR3: CASSSVTGTGLAGSRQFF

length: 13
size: -
J: TRBJ2-7
V: TRBV19
D: -
DNA: TGTGCCAGCCAGGGCCTGAGCTCCTACGAGCAGTACTTC
CDR3: CASQGLSSYEQYF

length: 20
size: -
J: TRBJ2-2
V: TRBV2
D: TRBD2
DNA: TGTGCCAGCAGTGGTTCCACCGGGACTTGCGGGGGGACGAACACCGGGGAGCTGTTTTTT
CDR3: CASSGSTGTCGGTNTGELFF

length: 18
size: few
J: TRBJ1-4
V: TRBV2
D: -
DNA: TGTGCCCTACAGGGAGGGACTACTTTCCCCGCAACTAATGAAAAACTGTTTTTT
CDR3: CALQGGTTFPATNEKLFF

length: 13
size: few
J: TRBJ1-4
V: TRBV20-1
D: -
DNA: TGCAGTGCTAGACGGGGGTTTCCGGAAAAACTGTTTTTT
CDR3: CSARRGFPEKLFF

length: 15
size: -
J: TRBJ2-7
V: TRBV11-2
D: TRBD2
DNA: TGTGCCAGCAGCCCACTAGGGACTAGCGGCTACGAGCAGTACTTC
CDR3: CASSPLGTSGYEQYF

length: 14
size: few
J: TRBJ2-1
V: TRBV7-9
D: -
DNA: TGTGCCAGCAGCTTAGGGTTTGGGGTATATGAGCAGTTCTTC
CDR3: CASSLGFGVYEQFF

length: 15
size: -
J: TRBJ1-5
V: TRBV19
D: -
DNA: TGTGCCAGTAGTATCGCCCTTAAGACCAATCAGCCCCTGCATTTT
CDR3: CASSIALKTNQPLHF

length: 14
size: -
J: TRBJ2-2
V: TRBV11-1
D: -
DNA: TGTGCCAGCAGGGAATGGTTGGACACCGGGGAGCTGTTTTTT
CDR3: CASREWLDTGELFF

length: 17
size: few
J: TRBJ1-5
V: TRBV19
D: -
DNA: TGTGCTAGTAGTATAGTAGCCAGGGAGGTGTACAATCAGCCCCAGCATTTT
CDR3: CASSIVAREVYNQPQHF

length: 17
size: many
J: TRBJ2-5
V: TRBV7-2
D: -
DNA: TGTGCCAGCAGCTTACCCCAGGCGCTGCTCCTCACAGAGACCCAGTACTTC
CDR3: CASSLPQALLLTETQYF

length: 17
size: -
J: TRBJ2-1
V: TRBV4-3
D: -
DNA: TGCGCCAGCAGCCAAGATCGTGCAGCGGTACAGTACAATGAGCAGTTCTTC
CDR3: CASSQDRAAVQYNEQFF

length: 12
size: many
J: TRBJ2-7
V: TRBV29-1
D: -
DNA: TGCAGCGTTGGGAGAAATGGCTACGAGCAGTACTTC
CDR3: CSVGRNGYEQYF

length: 13
size: -
J: TRBJ2-3
V: TRBV2
D: -
DNA: TGTGCCAGCAGTGAATTTCGAACAGATACGCAGTATTTT
CDR3: CASSEFRTDTQYF